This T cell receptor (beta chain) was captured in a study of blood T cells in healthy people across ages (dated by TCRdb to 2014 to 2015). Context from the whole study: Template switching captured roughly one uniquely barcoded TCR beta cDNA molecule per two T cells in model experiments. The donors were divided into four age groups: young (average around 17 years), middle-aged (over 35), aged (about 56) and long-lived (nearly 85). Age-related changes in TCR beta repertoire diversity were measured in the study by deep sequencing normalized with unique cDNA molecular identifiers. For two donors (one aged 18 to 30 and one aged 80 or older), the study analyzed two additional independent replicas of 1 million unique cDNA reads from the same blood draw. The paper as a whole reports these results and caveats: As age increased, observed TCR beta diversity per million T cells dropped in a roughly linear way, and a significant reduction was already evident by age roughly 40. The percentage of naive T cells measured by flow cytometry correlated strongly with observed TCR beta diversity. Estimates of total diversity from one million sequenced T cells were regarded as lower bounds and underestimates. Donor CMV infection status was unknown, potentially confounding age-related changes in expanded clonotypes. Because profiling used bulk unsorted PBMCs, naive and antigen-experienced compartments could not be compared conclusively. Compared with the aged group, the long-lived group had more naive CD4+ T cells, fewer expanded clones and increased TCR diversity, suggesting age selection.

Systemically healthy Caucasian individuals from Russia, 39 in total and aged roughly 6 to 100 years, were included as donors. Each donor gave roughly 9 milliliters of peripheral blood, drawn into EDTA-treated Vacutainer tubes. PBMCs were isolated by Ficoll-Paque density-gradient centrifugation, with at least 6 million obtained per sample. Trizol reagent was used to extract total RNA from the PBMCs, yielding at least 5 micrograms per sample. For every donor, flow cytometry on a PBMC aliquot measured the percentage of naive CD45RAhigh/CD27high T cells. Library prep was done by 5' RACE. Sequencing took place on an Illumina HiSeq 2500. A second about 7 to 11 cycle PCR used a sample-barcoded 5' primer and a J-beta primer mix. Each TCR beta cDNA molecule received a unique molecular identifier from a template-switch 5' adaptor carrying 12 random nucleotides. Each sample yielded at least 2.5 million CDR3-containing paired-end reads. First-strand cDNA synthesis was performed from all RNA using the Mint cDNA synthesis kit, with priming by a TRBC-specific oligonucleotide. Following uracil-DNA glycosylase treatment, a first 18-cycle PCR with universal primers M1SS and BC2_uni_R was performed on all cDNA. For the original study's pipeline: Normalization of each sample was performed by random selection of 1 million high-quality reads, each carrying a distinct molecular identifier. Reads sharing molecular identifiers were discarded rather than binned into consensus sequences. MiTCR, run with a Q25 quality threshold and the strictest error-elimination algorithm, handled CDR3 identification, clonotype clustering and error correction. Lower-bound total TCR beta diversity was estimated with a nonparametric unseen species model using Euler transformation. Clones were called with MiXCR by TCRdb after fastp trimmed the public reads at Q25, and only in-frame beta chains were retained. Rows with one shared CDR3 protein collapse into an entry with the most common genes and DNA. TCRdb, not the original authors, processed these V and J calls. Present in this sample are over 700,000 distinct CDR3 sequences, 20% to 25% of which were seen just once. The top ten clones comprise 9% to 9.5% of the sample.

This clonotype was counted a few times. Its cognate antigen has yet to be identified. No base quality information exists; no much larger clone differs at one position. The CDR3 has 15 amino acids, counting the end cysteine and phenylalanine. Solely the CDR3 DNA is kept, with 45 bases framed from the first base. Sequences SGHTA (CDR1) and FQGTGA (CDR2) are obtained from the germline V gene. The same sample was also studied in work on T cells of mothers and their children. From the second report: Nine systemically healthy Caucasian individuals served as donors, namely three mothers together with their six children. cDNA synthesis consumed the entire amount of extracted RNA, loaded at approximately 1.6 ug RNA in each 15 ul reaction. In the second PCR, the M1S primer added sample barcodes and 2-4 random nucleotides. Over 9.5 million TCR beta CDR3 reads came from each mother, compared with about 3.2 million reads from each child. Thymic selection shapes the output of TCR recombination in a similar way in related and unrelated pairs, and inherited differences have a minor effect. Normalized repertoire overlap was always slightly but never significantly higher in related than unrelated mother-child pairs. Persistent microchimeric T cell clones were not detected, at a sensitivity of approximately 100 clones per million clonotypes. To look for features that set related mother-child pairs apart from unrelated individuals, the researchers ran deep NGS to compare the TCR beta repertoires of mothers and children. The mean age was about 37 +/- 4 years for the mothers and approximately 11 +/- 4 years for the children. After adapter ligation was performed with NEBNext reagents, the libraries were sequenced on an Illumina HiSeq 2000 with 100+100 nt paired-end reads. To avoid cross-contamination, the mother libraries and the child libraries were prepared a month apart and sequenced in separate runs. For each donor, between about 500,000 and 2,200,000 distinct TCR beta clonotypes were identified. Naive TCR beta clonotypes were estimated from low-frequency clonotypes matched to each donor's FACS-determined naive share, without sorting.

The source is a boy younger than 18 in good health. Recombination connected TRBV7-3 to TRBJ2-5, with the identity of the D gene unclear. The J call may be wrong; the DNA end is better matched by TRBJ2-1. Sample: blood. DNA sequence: TGTGCCAGCAGCTTACTGAAACTGGGAAACAATGAGCAGTTCTTC. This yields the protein CASSLLKLGNNEQFF.